The T cell receptor (beta chain) under discussion was sequenced for a study of CD8 T cells in ankylosing spondylitis. Findings of the study overall: Seemingly characteristic of ankylosing spondylitis blood was a TCR beta motif consisting of under 10 highly homologous variants. Within matched ankylosing spondylitis synovial fluid, disease-linked clones were reportedly significantly enriched. Past studies reported some motif variants in reactive arthritis synovial fluid and blood.

This clonotype appeared many times. The antigen is unknown. Quantitative 5'-RACE with molecular barcodes was used to make the TCR beta libraries. TCRdb re-derived calls from the 5' RACE reads in MiXCR, one entry per CDR3 protein. The table includes under 200,000 distinct CDR3 sequences, under 14% detected once. The TCR sequence derives from a male donor with ankylosing spondylitis or in good health (not recorded which). The sequenced sample was blood, either unsorted or a sorted T cell fraction (not recorded which).

CDR3 residues: CASSELMSEAFF. The CDR3, as DNA: TGTGCCAGCAGTGAACTCATGTCGGAAGCTTTCTTT. This chain uses TRBV6-1 with TRBJ1-1; no reliable D call. Trimming removed 2 bases at V and 8 bases at J, with 9 bases between. Germline V gene lookup returns CDR1 MNHNS and CDR2 SASEGT. This CDR3 spans 12 amino acids.